These 30 T cell receptor beta chains were all obtained from the same sample, sequenced in a study of shared clonotypes between healthy human individuals. Sequenced by immunoSEQ multiplex PCR; TCRdb stores in-frame clones only, minus some. The sample holds around 1.1 million clones, around 82% seen once. Sequencing used memory CD4+ T cells from PBMCs. Subset of the sample: CD45RA-negative fraction. Receptors were obtained from a man aged 18 to 35 in good health. Some clones in this sample may be carry-over from other donors' samples.

Worth noting for this clone: Other DNA sequences in this sample translate to the same CDR3. The rearrangement joins TRBV7-3 to TRBJ2-7; D tentatively reads TRBD1 or TRBD2 (7 bases each). The V end was cut by 5 bases, the J end by 4 bases, with 12 bases between. Per germline, CDR1 SGHTA and CDR2 FQGTGA. This CDR3 is 13 amino acids long. The CDR3 region is CASSPRGGYEQYF. The CDR3 nucleotides are TGTGCCAGCAGCCCCAGGGGGGGGTACGAGCAGTACTTC.

The chain uses TRBV18 and TRBJ1-3, with a possible D match to TRBD1 (5 bases). Per germline, CDR1 KGHSH and CDR2 LQKENI. The CDR3 runs to 15 residues. Trimming removed 3 bases from V and 2 bases from J, with 11 bases in between. The DNA of the CDR3 is TGTGCCAGCTCACCCTTAGGGGAACCTGGAAACACCATATATTTT. Translating it yields CASSPLGEPGNTIYF.

The gene calls are TRBV5-1 and TRBJ2-1; 8 bases agree with TRBD2. V lost 4 bases, J lost 7 bases, and 4 bases stayed unmatched. The germline gives CDR1 SGHRS, CDR2 YFSETQ. The CDR3 contains 13 residues. CDR3 nucleotides: TGCGCCAGCAGCCCAGGACTAGCTAATGAGCAGTTCTTC. Translating gives CASSPGLANEQFF.

The chain links TRBV9 to TRBJ2-1; TRBD2 might be the D (6 bases). Germline values: CDR1 SGDLS, CDR2 YYNGEE. V was shortened by 5 bases and J by 0 bases, with 15 bases between the two germline ends. The CDR3 is 16 amino acids. CDR3 region: CASSILAPSSYNEQFF. CDR3 sequence (DNA): TGTGCCAGCAGTATTCTAGCGCCTAGCTCCTACAATGAGCAGTTCTTC.

The V and J genes are TRBV7-2 and TRBJ2-1; D is ambiguous. The V gene lost 5 bases and the J gene lost 2 bases, with 13 bases spanning the gap. The germline V gene encodes CDR1 SGHTA and CDR2 FQGNSA. The CDR3 extends over 15 amino acids. The CDR3 region has the DNA TGTGCCAGCAGCCCCATGCAGTCCACCTACAATGAGCAGTTCTTC. Translation gives CASSPMQSTYNEQFF.

This chain uses TRBV9 with TRBJ2-7, with TRBD2 identical over 7 bases. Germline trimming cut 4 bases from V and 0 bases from J; bases unmatched to any gene: 10. The CDR3 runs to 16 residues. In germline, CDR1 is SGDLS, CDR2 YYNGEE. In DNA form, the CDR3 reads TGTGCCAGCAGCCCGGGGGGAGCGGCCACCTCCTACGAGCAGTACTTC. Translating it yields CASSPGGAATSYEQYF.

The chain combines TRBV27 with TRBJ1-2; TRBD1 might be the D (6 bases). Germline CDR1 and CDR2: MNHEY and SMNVEV (reference sequence). V was shortened by 2 bases and J by 5 bases, with 12 bases between the two germline ends. The CDR3 totals 14 residues. The CDR3 spells CASSLGQGRYGYTF. CDR3 in DNA: TGTGCCAGCAGTTTAGGGCAGGGGAGGTATGGCTACACCTTC.

The rearrangement uses TRBV10-3 and TRBJ1-1; 10 bases are shared with TRBD1. The CDR3 sequence is 16 residues long. Per the germline V gene, CDR1 is ENHRY and CDR2 is SYGVKD. V was clipped by 10 bases and J by 1 base; unmatched bases: 12. The CDR3 coding sequence is TGTGCCACCGTCCCGGGACAGGGGTCGGGGAACACTGAAGCTTTCTTT. Translation: CATVPGQGSGNTEAFF.

A note on this clone: This sample includes further DNA sequences coding for the same CDR3. The chain links TRBV28 to TRBJ2-3; D perhaps matches TRBD2 (5 bases). The CDR3 loop spans 14 amino acids. Germline lookup yields CDR1 MDHEN and CDR2 SYDVKM. V shed 3 bases and J shed 2 bases, with 9 bases lying between them. Here the CDR3 reads CASSFSGSTDTQYF. The CDR3 coding sequence is TGTGCCAGCAGTTTTTCGGGATCCACAGATACGCAGTATTTT.

The V gene is TRBV28, the J gene TRBJ2-1; 11 positions agree with TRBD2. This CDR3 has 16 residues. Germline V lookup: CDR1 MDHEN, CDR2 SYDVKM. With 4 bases clipped from V and 3 bases from J, the junction kept 5 bases outside the gene matches. In nucleotides, the CDR3 is TGTGCCAGCAGTTCTCTAGCGGGAGGCATCTACAATGAGCAGTTCTTC. Translating it yields CASSSLAGGIYNEQFF. Full variable domain (remainder filled in from reference TRBV28 and TRBJ2-1): DVKVTQSSRYLVKRTGEKVFLECVQDMDHENMFWYRQDPGLGLRLIYFSYDVKMKEKGDIPEGYSVSREKKERFSLILESASTNQTSMYLCASSSLAGGIYNEQFFGPGTRLTVL.

The rearrangement uses TRBV7-3 and TRBJ2-5; 9 bases fit TRBD1. CDR3 length: 14 residues. Germline V gives CDR1 SGHTA, CDR2 FQGTGA. J was trimmed by 5 bases and V by 5 bases; bases with no gene match: 6. CDR3 sequence: CASSLQGASETQYF. CDR3 DNA: TGTGCCAGCAGCCTACAGGGGGCATCGGAGACCCAGTACTTC.

DNA of the CDR3: TGTGCCAGCTCACCAGACCTAGCGGGAAACCACAATGAGCAGTTCTTC. Translation gives CASSPDLAGNHNEQFF. The gene calls are TRBV18 and TRBJ2-1; TRBD2 aligns across 9 bases. J gave up 5 bases and V 2 bases, and 7 bases lay outside the gene matches. The CDR3 loop spans 16 amino acids. Germline V lookup: CDR1 KGHSH, CDR2 LQKENI.

The genes are TRBV30 and TRBJ2-1, with 10 bases aligning to TRBD1. This CDR3 spans 14 amino acids. The junction had 8 bases not matched to a gene; V was cut back by 4 bases and J by 8 bases. The germline V gene has CDR1 GTSNPN and CDR2 SVGIG (reference sequence). CDR3 amino acids: CAWTGTGVFYEQFF. The DNA of the CDR3 is TGTGCCTGGACCGGGACAGGGGTATTCTATGAGCAGTTCTTC.

The J gene is TRBJ2-7, the V gene TRBV11-2; tentatively, D is TRBD1 (6 bases). The CDR3 consists of 14 residues. Trimming pared 5 bases from V and 2 bases from J, leaving 13 bases between. Germline CDR1 is SGHAT and CDR2 is FQNNGV. The CDR3 loop reads CASSPGRGPYEQYF. CDR3 DNA: TGTGCCAGCAGCCCGGGCAGGGGACCCTACGAGCAGTACTTC. The complete variable domain, with remaining parts taken from reference TRBV11-2 and TRBJ2-7, reads EAGVAQSPRYKIIEKRQSVAFWCNPISGHATLYWYQQILGQGPKLLIQFQNNGVVDDSQLPKDRFSAERLKGVDSTLKIQPAKLEDSAVYLCASSPGRGPYEQYFGPGTRLTVT.

The CDR3 DNA sequence: TGCGCCAGCAGCTTGTGGGGCGGTGAAAAACTGTTTTTT. Its translation: CASSLWGGEKLFF. The chain combines TRBV4-3 with TRBJ1-4, with a possible D match to TRBD1 (5 bases). The V gene's germline CDR1 is LGHNA and CDR2 YSLEER. CDR3 length: 13 residues. Trimming pared 5 bases from V and 7 bases from J, leaving 11 bases between.

This clone appeared a few times. Other DNA sequences from this sample encode an identical CDR3 as well. V usage is TRBV5-1 and J usage is TRBJ2-3, with 9 bases fitting TRBD1. The germline V gene encodes CDR1 SGHRS and CDR2 YFSETQ. The CDR3 runs 14 residues. Trimming at V came to 3 bases and at J to 1 base, leaving 0 bases not matched to a gene. The CDR3 DNA reads TGCGCCAGCAGCTGGGACAGGGGCACAGATACGCAGTATTTT. Translation gives CASSWDRGTDTQYF.

The chain combines TRBV11-3 with TRBJ2-1; 8 nucleotides line up with TRBD1. CDR3 length: 14 amino acids. After removal of 5 bases from V and 6 bases from J, the junction contained 6 bases not matched to a gene. The V gene's germline CDR1 is SGHNT and CDR2 YENEEA. The CDR3 protein is CASSPEDRANEQFF. CDR3 DNA: TGTGCCAGCAGCCCCGAGGACAGGGCCAATGAGCAGTTCTTC.

The V gene is TRBV4-2, the J gene TRBJ2-7; TRBD2 agrees at 9 bases. Germline V gene lookup returns CDR1 LGHNA and CDR2 YNFKEQ. Trimming took 3 bases from V and 6 from J; bases not matched to a gene: 12. This CDR3 is 16 amino acids long. CDR3 nucleotides: TGTGCCAGCAGCCAGACTAGCGGAGGGAGAGGAGGCGAGCAGTACTTC. Amino acid sequence: CASSQTSGGRGGEQYF.

The CDR3 DNA reads as TGTGCCAGCAGCGTAGGTGAGGGGGGCTACACCTTC. This gives the protein CASSVGEGGYTF. V usage is TRBV9 and J usage is TRBJ1-2, with D possibly being TRBD1 (5 bases). The CDR3 loop spans 12 amino acids. Germline V gene lookup returns CDR1 SGDLS and CDR2 YYNGEE. Trimming stripped 0 bases from V and 8 bases from J, with 8 bases between.

This rearrangement joins TRBV4-1 to TRBJ1-1; D ambiguous. The CDR3 runs 16 residues. Germline-derived CDR1 and CDR2 are MGHRA and YSYEKL. Trimming stripped 0 bases from V and 5 bases from J, with 16 bases between. CDR3 bases: TGCGCCAGCAGCCAAGACCCCGGACGGAGGAGGACTGAAGCTTTCTTT. Amino acid sequence: CASSQDPGRRRTEAFF.

Only one count was recorded for this clone. The V and J genes are TRBV11-1 and TRBJ2-7; possible D gene TRBD1, 5 bases. V was trimmed by 4 bases and J by 3 bases, leaving 7 bases between them. This CDR3 spans 12 amino acids. The germline CDR1 and CDR2 sequences are SGHAT and FQDESV (reference sequence). Here the CDR3 DNA reads TGTGCCAGCAGCTGGCAGGGCTACGAGCAGTACTTC. Translation: CASSWQGYEQYF.

The chain employs TRBV7-2 and TRBJ1-1; D is uncertain. V gave up 5 bases and J gave up 3 bases, with 16 bases separating them. This CDR3 region has 15 residues. The germline V gene encodes CDR1 SGHTA and CDR2 FQGNSA. CDR3 DNA: TGTGCCAGCAGCCCCGCCCGGGCTTTCGACACTGAAGCTTTCTTT. It specifies CASSPARAFDTEAFF. Together with reference TRBV7-2 and TRBJ1-1, the CDR3 gives the full variable domain: GAGVSQSPSNKVTEKGKDVELRCDPISGHTALYWYRQSLGQGLEFLIYFQGNSAPDKSGLPSDRFSAERTGGSVSTLTIQRTQQEDSAVYLCASSPARAFDTEAFFGQGTRLTVV.

The chain links TRBV7-8 to TRBJ2-6; D might be TRBD1 (5 bases). Germline CDR1 and CDR2: SGHVS and FQNEAQ. The CDR3 extends over 13 amino acids. V gave up 5 bases and J gave up 9 bases, with 11 bases separating them. DNA for the CDR3: TGTGCCAGCAGCCCAGGGCTAAACAACGTCCTGACTTTC. As protein: CASSPGLNNVLTF.

V and J are TRBV9 and TRBJ2-2; D remains ambiguous. Germline lookup yields CDR1 SGDLS and CDR2 YYNGEE. This CDR3 has 14 amino acids. With 5 bases removed from V and 6 bases from J, the gap between germline ends came to 14 bases. CDR3 coding DNA: TGTGCCAGCAGTCGAGTTATGTGGGCCGGGGAGCTGTTTTTT. Translated, it gives CASSRVMWAGELFF.

Only one count was recorded for this clone. This sample includes further DNA sequences coding for the same CDR3. This chain joins TRBV7-9 and TRBJ2-1, with 8 bases lining up with TRBD1. CDR1 is SEHNR and CDR2 is FQNEAQ in the germline V gene (reference sequence). The length of the CDR3 is 12 residues. The V gene end was trimmed by 5 bases and the J gene end by 9 bases; junction bases not matched to a gene: 3. The CDR3 region is CASSVTGGEQFF. The CDR3 nucleotides are TGTGCCAGCAGCGTCACAGGGGGTGAGCAGTTCTTC.

Of note for this clone: The sample carries other DNA sequences with the same CDR3. The J gene is TRBJ2-7, the V gene TRBV2; D not certain. From germline, CDR1 is SNHLY and CDR2 FYNNEI. The CDR3 spans 10 residues. Trimming removed 4 bases at V and 7 bases at J, with 5 bases between. This CDR3 reads CASSVREQYF. The DNA for the CDR3 is TGTGCCAGCAGTGTGCGAGAGCAGTACTTC.

The chain recombines TRBV29-1 with TRBJ2-1; the D gene is possibly TRBD1 (5 bases). CDR1 and CDR2 from the germline V gene are SQVTM and ANQGSEA. This CDR3 region has 14 residues. V shed 4 bases and J shed 11 bases, with 21 bases lying between them. CDR3 amino acids: CSVGFDSSTYKQFF. CDR3 sequence (DNA): TGCAGCGTTGGGTTTGACAGCTCTACCTATAAGCAGTTCTTC.

V usage is TRBV28 and J usage is TRBJ2-5; 7 positions match TRBD2. With V trimmed by 5 bases and J by 2 bases, 14 bases remained unmatched. The V gene's germline CDR1 is MDHEN and CDR2 SYDVKM. This CDR3 is 17 amino acids long. CDR3 residues: CASSPPFPASGQETQYF. For the CDR3, the DNA is TGTGCCAGCAGTCCACCGTTCCCGGCTAGCGGACAAGAGACCCAGTACTTC.

The DNA of the CDR3 is TGTGCCAGCAGCCTTGACAGGGTAACCGGGGAGCTGTTTTTT. It encodes CASSLDRVTGELFF. The chain joins TRBV11-3 to TRBJ2-2; 7 bases align to TRBD1. V trimming: 5 bases; J trimming: 5 bases; junction bases outside the gene matches: 5. CDR1 SGHNT and CDR2 YENEEA come from the germline V gene. This CDR3 contains 14 residues. The full variable domain, its missing parts supplied by reference TRBV11-3 and TRBJ2-2, is EAGVVQSPRYKIIEKKQPVAFWCNPISGHNTLYWYLQNLGQGPELLIRYENEEAVDDSQLPKDRFSAERLKGVDSTLKIQPAELGDSAVYLCASSLDRVTGELFFGEGSRLTVL.

Only a few counts were recorded for this clone. The rearrangement uses TRBV13 and TRBJ2-1; D is perhaps TRBD1 or TRBD2 (5 bases each). The V gene's germline CDR1 is PRHDT and CDR2 FYEKMQ (reference sequence). The germline V and J ends were trimmed by 4 bases and 9 bases, with 22 bases remaining between them. The CDR3 is made up of 16 amino acids. This CDR3 is CASSYPGTTLRGEQFF. The DNA for the CDR3 is TGTGCCAGCAGCTACCCCGGGACCACCCTTAGGGGTGAGCAGTTCTTC. The whole variable domain, remainder taken from reference TRBV13 and TRBJ2-1, is AAGVIQSPRHLIKEKRETATLKCYPIPRHDTVYWYQQGPGQDPQFLISFYEKMQSDKGSIPDRFSAQQFSDYHSELNMSSLELGDSALYFCASSYPGTTLRGEQFFGPGTRLTVL.